This T cell receptor (beta chain) was observed in a study of vaccination effects on CD4 cells after COVID-19. V dropped 1 base and J dropped 11 bases, with 20 bases sitting between them. CDR1 and CDR2 from the germline V gene are LGHNA and YNFKEQ. The CDR3 runs 15 residues. Points on this clone: Its target is not known.

Clones were read by immunoSEQ multiplex PCR, and TCRdb kept only the in-frame ones, dropping some. The sample has tens of thousands of clones, less than 80% seen once. Sequencing in the ViraFEST assay came after antigen-specific CD4+ T cells had been expanded with viral peptide pools, which were used to stimulate PBMC. Culturing for 10 days preceded CD4+ T cell isolation. It was two doses of either the BNT162b2 or mRNA-1273 vaccine that participants received. The source material was CD4+ T cells from PBMCs cultured with HCoV-OC43 spike peptides, sampled after COVID-19 vaccination. As for subset: HCoV-OC43 spike overlapping peptide pool stimulation. This chain uses TRBV4-2 with TRBJ1-1, with a weak D call TRBD1 (5 bases). The sequence was obtained from a human donor who received a COVID-19 vaccine. The CDR3 reads CASSQVNGPAGTAFF. The CDR3 DNA is TGTGCCAGCAGCCAAGTTAATGGTCCTGCTGGGACGGCTTTCTTT.